This T cell receptor (beta chain) originates from a study of T cell responses to AZD1222 COVID-19 vaccine. In germline, CDR1 is MNHEY, CDR2 SMNVEV (reference sequence). The V end lost 5 bases, the J end lost 7 bases, and 12 bases lay between the germline ends. The CDR3 loop spans 13 amino acids. Profiled with immunoSEQ multiplex PCR; TCRdb holds only in-frame clones, not every one. This table holds about 86,000 clones, approximately 90% found once. The chain joins TRBV27 to TRBJ1-5; no definite D call. The specimen was peripheral blood, collected 28 days after the second AZD1222 dose. The sequence derives from an adult who received the AZD1222 COVID-19 vaccine. For the CDR3, the DNA is TGTGCCAGCAGTATAGGCAATGGACAGCCCCAGCATTTT. This codes for CASSIGNGQPQHF.